The 30 T cell receptor beta chains given below trace back to one sample, sequenced in a study of blood T cell repertoires in COVID-19. The table came from immunoSEQ multiplex PCR; TCRdb's copy has only in-frame clones and leaves some out. The sample has some 170,000 clones; roughly 89% are singletons. The sample consisted of peripheral blood. The receptors were gathered from a woman in her 50s with acute or convalescent COVID-19.

The chain couples TRBV4-3 to TRBJ1-3; D gene unclear. The germline V and J ends were trimmed by 0 bases and 4 bases, with 10 bases remaining between them. The CDR3 loop spans 15 amino acids. Germline CDR1 and CDR2: LGHNA and YSLEER. The CDR3 sequence is CASSQDTMAGNTIYF. The CDR3, as DNA: TGCGCCAGCAGCCAAGATACAATGGCAGGAAACACCATATATTTT.

This clone has only one observation. The V call is TRBV6-5, the J call TRBJ1-3, with unresolved D. V was pared by 6 bases and J by 0 bases, with 9 bases between. Germline assignment: CDR1 MNHEY and CDR2 SVGAGI. The CDR3 spans 14 residues. The DNA of the CDR3 is TGTGCCAGCAGCCCCAGTTACTCTGGAAACACCATATATTTT. Its protein is CASSPSYSGNTIYF.

The V gene is TRBV29-1, the J gene TRBJ1-2; D unresolved. The CDR3 is 15 residues long. Germline loops: CDR1 SQVTM, CDR2 ANQGSEA. Trimming took 2 bases from V and 4 from J, leaving 17 bases between them. CDR3 in DNA: TGCAGCGTTGAACCCCAGGAGGCTGGAGGCTATGGCTACACCTTC. Protein product: CSVEPQEAGGYGYTF.

The rearrangement uses TRBV6-5 and TRBJ1-1; 8 bases align to TRBD1. The V gene end was trimmed by 6 bases and the J gene end by 5 bases; junction bases not matched to a gene: 8. The germline V gene encodes CDR1 MNHEY and CDR2 SVGAGI. This CDR3 spans 14 amino acids. The CDR3 loop reads CASRNGQGRTEAFF. DNA of the CDR3: TGTGCCAGCAGGAATGGACAGGGAAGAACTGAAGCTTTCTTT.

V usage is TRBV19 and J usage is TRBJ2-1; tentative D call: TRBD2 (5 bases). V lost 4 bases and J 9 bases, leaving 10 bases between the germline ends. Germline CDR1 and CDR2: LNHDA and SQIVND (reference sequence). The CDR3 extends over 12 amino acids. CDR3 nucleotide sequence: TGTGCCAGTAGTAGTCGGGGTCTTGAGCAGTTCTTC. Protein: CASSSRGLEQFF.

The rearrangement joins TRBV11-1 to TRBJ2-7, with D perhaps TRBD2 (5 bases). Germline-derived CDR1 and CDR2 are SGHAT and FQDESV (reference sequence). The CDR3 covers 13 residues. V was clipped by 1 base and J by 1 base, with 5 bases between them. CDR3 sequence: CASSLGRSYEQYF. CDR3 in DNA: TGTGCCAGCAGCTTAGGGAGGTCCTACGAGCAGTACTTC.

The CDR3, as DNA: TGTGCCAGCAGCTTGCTGGGGGGGCAAACCGAGCAGTACTTC. Encoded protein: CASSLLGGQTEQYF. The genes are TRBV5-4 and TRBJ2-7; possible D gene TRBD2, 7 bases. Germline CDR1 is SGHNT and CDR2 is YYREEE (reference sequence). Trimming cost V 1 base and J 6 bases, with 14 bases left between them. There are 14 residues in the CDR3.

The CDR3 sequence is CASSAGGLGKNEQFF. CDR3 coding DNA: TGTGCCAGCAGCGCGGGGGGACTAGGGAAGAATGAGCAGTTCTTC. The gene calls are TRBV5-6 and TRBJ2-1; TRBD2 matches 8 bases. V shed 4 bases, J shed 7 bases, and the junction held 10 bases outside the gene matches. Germline CDR1 is SGHDT and CDR2 is YYEEEE. The CDR3 covers 15 residues.

The chain recombines TRBV5-1 with TRBJ2-3, with TRBD2 matching 10 bases. In germline, CDR1 is SGHRS, CDR2 YFSETQ. The CDR3 totals 19 residues. Losses at the gene ends were 0 bases for V and 8 bases for J; bases not matched to a gene: 18. CDR3 sequence reads: CASSLESSGGSSHTSTQYF. CDR3 bases: TGCGCCAGCAGCTTGGAATCTAGCGGGGGATCGAGCCATACAAGTACGCAGTATTTT.

The gene calls are TRBV5-5 and TRBJ2-3; perhaps TRBD1 as D (5 bases). CDR1 and CDR2 from the germline V gene are SGHKS and YYEKEE (reference sequence). V was clipped by 3 bases and J by 2 bases, with 13 bases between them. CDR3 length equals 15 residues. CDR3 amino acids: CASSSFRQTTDTQYF. The CDR3 nucleotides read TGTGCCAGCAGCTCTTTCCGACAGACCACAGATACGCAGTATTTT. Using reference TRBV5-5 and TRBJ2-3 for the parts outside the CDR3, the full variable domain is DAGVTQSPTHLIKTRGQQVTLRCSPISGHKSVSWYQQVLGQGPQFIFQYYEKEERGRGNFPDRFSARQFPNYSSELNVNALLLGDSALYLCASSSFRQTTDTQYFGPGTRLTVL.

The genes are TRBV2 and TRBJ2-3; D is possibly TRBD2 (6 bases). Germline V gives CDR1 SNHLY, CDR2 FYNNEI. V lost 6 bases to trimming and J lost 7 bases, with 17 bases between them. CDR3 size: 14 residues. The DNA of the CDR3 is TGTGCCAGCAGGGGGACGGGGGAAGAAAATACGCAGTATTTT. This gives the protein CASRGTGEENTQYF.

The V gene is TRBV11-3, the J gene TRBJ2-5, with 11 bases identical to TRBD2. The CDR3 covers 16 residues. CDR1 is SGHNT and CDR2 is YENEEA in the germline V gene. With V trimmed by 3 bases and J by 2 bases, 5 bases remained unmatched. The CDR3 sequence: CASSFSGGAVQETQYF. The CDR3 DNA is TGTGCCAGCAGCTTTAGCGGGGGGGCCGTTCAAGAGACCCAGTACTTC.

This chain uses TRBV6-5 with TRBJ2-5; 7 positions agree with TRBD1. The CDR3 sequence is 16 residues long. Germline-derived CDR1 and CDR2 are MNHEY and SVGAGI. V dropped 2 bases and J dropped 7; count of bases not matched to a gene: 13. CDR3 amino acids: CASSYPAGTESGTQYF. Written as DNA, the CDR3 is TGTGCCAGCAGTTACCCGGCCGGGACAGAATCGGGGACCCAGTACTTC.

V and J are TRBV5-6 and TRBJ2-7; D may be TRBD1 (6 bases). Germline CDR1 SGHDT, CDR2 YYEEEE. This CDR3 has 14 amino acids. The V end was cut by 7 bases, the J end by 2 bases, with 16 bases between. CDR3 DNA sequence: TGTGCCAGCGTGCACCAGGGGAACCCCTACGAGCAGTACTTC. Amino acid sequence: CASVHQGNPYEQYF. Full variable domain (rest looked up from reference TRBV5-6 and TRBJ2-7): DAGVTQSPTHLIKTRGQQVTLRCSPKSGHDTVSWYQQALGQGPQFIFQYYEEEERQRGNFPDRFSGHQFPNYSSELNVNALLLGDSALYLCASVHQGNPYEQYFGPGTRLTVT.

This clone was seen a single time. V usage is TRBV6-6 and J usage is TRBJ2-5; 9 bases fit TRBD1. This CDR3 contains 14 residues. V shed 5 bases, J shed 6 bases, and the junction held 7 bases outside the gene matches. Per germline, CDR1 MNHNY and CDR2 SVGAGI (reference sequence). The CDR3 loop reads CASSPTDRGKTQYF. In DNA form, the CDR3 reads TGTGCCAGCAGTCCAACGGACAGGGGAAAGACCCAGTACTTC.

The chain combines TRBV2 with TRBJ1-4; 9 bases line up with TRBD1. The germline CDR1 and CDR2 sequences are SNHLY and FYNNEI. The CDR3 covers 14 residues. The V and J ends lost 6 bases and 6 bases, in that order; junction bases with no gene match: 5. The CDR3 DNA is TGTGCCAGCAGCACCGGGACAGGGTATGAAAAACTGTTTTTT. Amino acids: CASSTGTGYEKLFF.

The CDR3 reads CSVAGQNQPQHF. The CDR3, as DNA: TGCAGCGTTGCAGGGCAAAATCAGCCCCAGCATTTT. The chain recombines TRBV29-1 with TRBJ1-5; tentatively, D is TRBD1 (5 bases). Trimming cost V 4 bases and J 4 bases, with 8 bases left between them. The CDR3 has 12 amino acids. Per germline, CDR1 SQVTM and CDR2 ANQGSEA. Complete variable domain (other parts from reference TRBV29-1 and TRBJ1-5): SAVISQKPSRDICQRGTSLTIQCQVDSQVTMMFWYRQQPGQSLTLIATANQGSEATYESGFVIDKFPISRPNLTFSTLTVSNMSPEDSSIYLCSVAGQNQPQHFGDGTRLSIL.

This clone has only a few counts. This sequence joins TRBV6-2 or TRBV6-3 and TRBJ2-1; 9 bases match TRBD2. In germline, CDR1 is MNHEY, CDR2 SVGEGT. The junction had 13 bases not matched to a gene; V was cut back by 1 base and J by 3 bases. The CDR3 spans 19 residues. Written as DNA, the CDR3 is TGTGCCAGCAGTTACTGGCTAGCGGGGCCCGAAAGTCTCTACAATGAGCAGTTCTTC. Translated, it gives CASSYWLAGPESLYNEQFF.

V usage is TRBV5-8 and J usage is TRBJ1-1; 10 bases are a match to TRBD1. The V segment lost 6 bases and the J segment 0 bases; nucleotides outside the gene matches: 5. The length of the CDR3 is 15 residues. In germline, CDR1 is SGHTS, CDR2 YDEGEE. The CDR3: CASTLTGGVNTEAFF. CDR3 in DNA: TGTGCCAGCACGTTGACAGGGGGCGTGAACACTGAAGCTTTCTTT.

This clone has more than one count but fewer than ten. J is TRBJ1-4 and V is TRBV5-4; D uncertain. Germline lookup yields CDR1 SGHNT and CDR2 YYREEE (reference sequence). The V and J ends lost 1 base and 10 bases respectively, with 14 bases between them. This CDR3 is built from 14 residues. As DNA, the CDR3 is TGTGCCAGCAGCTTGTGGAGAGGGAGAGGAAAACTGTTTTTT. Translation: CASSLWRGRGKLFF. Together with reference TRBV5-4 and TRBJ1-4, the CDR3 gives the full variable domain: ETGVTQSPTHLIKTRGQQVTLRCSSQSGHNTVSWYQQALGQGPQFIFQYYREEENGRGNFPPRFSGLQFPNYSSELNVNALELDDSALYLCASSLWRGRGKLFFGSGTQLSVL.

The gene calls are TRBV12-3 or TRBV12-4 and TRBJ2-7, with D uncertain. The length of the CDR3 is 13 residues. V lost 6 bases and J lost 3, with 12 bases in between. CDR3 in amino acids: CASSPDKNYEQYF. DNA for the CDR3: TGTGCCAGCAGCCCCGACAAGAACTACGAGCAGTACTTC.

The chain carries TRBV5-1 and TRBJ2-1; D is undetermined. In germline, CDR1 is SGHRS, CDR2 YFSETQ. This CDR3 has 13 residues. The ends were cut back, 0 bases at V and 5 bases at J, with 6 bases in the middle. The CDR3: CASSLDGDNEQFF. The CDR3 nucleotides are TGCGCCAGCAGCTTGGACGGTGACAATGAGCAGTTCTTC.

This chain connects TRBV30 to TRBJ2-5, with D unclear. CDR1 and CDR2 (germline): GTSNPN, SVGIG (reference sequence). CDR3 length: 14 residues. Trimming shortened V by 6 bases and J by 1 base, and 15 bases separated the two germline ends. CDR3: CACVAPLSQETQYF. As DNA, the CDR3 is TGTGCCTGTGTTGCCCCCTTGAGCCAAGAGACCCAGTACTTC.

The V call is TRBV19, the J call TRBJ1-6; TRBD1 matches at 9 bases. Looked up from germline, CDR1 is LNHDA and CDR2 is SQIVND (reference sequence). Unmatched junction bases numbered 2, after V lost 3 bases and J lost 5 bases. The CDR3 loop spans 15 amino acids. The CDR3 bases are TGTGCCAGTAGTATTGGGACAGGGCATAATTCACCCCTCCACTTT. Protein product: CASSIGTGHNSPLHF.

The chain joins TRBV30 to TRBJ2-3; TRBD2 matches 8 bases. V lost 8 bases to trimming and J lost 2 bases; unmatched junction nucleotides: 6. The length of the CDR3 is 13 residues. The germline V gene encodes CDR1 GTSNPN and CDR2 SVGIG (reference sequence). CDR3 residues: CAGAGGATDTQYF. CDR3 DNA sequence: TGTGCCGGAGCCGGGGGGGCCACAGATACGCAGTATTTT.

The rearrangement links TRBV19 to TRBJ2-1, with D tentatively TRBD2 (6 bases). V shed 10 bases and J shed 4 bases, with 11 bases lying between them. CDR1 is LNHDA, CDR2 SQIVND, per germline (reference sequence). The CDR3 totals 12 residues. This CDR3 is CATGSGYNEQFF. CDR3 DNA sequence: TGTGCCACCGGGAGCGGATACAATGAGCAGTTCTTC.

A remark on this clone: Other DNA sequences in this sample translate to the same CDR3. This chain uses TRBV5-1 with TRBJ1-3; D is undetermined. The CDR3 consists of 15 residues. Looked up from germline, CDR1 is SGHRS and CDR2 is YFSETQ. V gave up 0 bases and J gave up 0 bases, with 7 bases separating them. CDR3 in DNA: TGCGCCAGCAGCTTGGCCGGCGGCTCTGGAAACACCATATATTTT. It yields the protein CASSLAGGSGNTIYF.

This clone was found a few times. The chain uses TRBV15 and TRBJ1-4; 11 nucleotides line up with TRBD1. CDR1 LNHNV and CDR2 YYDKDF come from the germline V gene (reference sequence). V lost 2 bases, J lost 2 bases, and 16 bases stayed unmatched. The length of the CDR3 is 21 residues. CDR3 protein: CATSRTPRTGGYMGTNEKLFF. The CDR3 region has the DNA TGTGCCACCAGCAGAACGCCGAGGACAGGGGGCTATATGGGGACTAATGAAAAACTGTTTTTT. The full variable domain, rest sourced from reference TRBV15 and TRBJ1-4, is DAMVIQNPRYQVTQFGKPVTLSCSQTLNHNVMYWYQQKSSQAPKLLFHYYDKDFNNEADTPDNFQSRRPNTSFCFLDIRSPGLGDTAMYLCATSRTPRTGGYMGTNEKLFFGSGTQLSVL.

This sequence joins TRBV12-3 or TRBV12-4 and TRBJ1-1; D perhaps matches TRBD1 (6 bases). V gave up 6 bases and J gave up 8 bases, with 13 bases separating them. The CDR3 has 12 residues. The CDR3 DNA reads as TGTGCCAGCAGCCCTACTGGGGGCGAAGCTTTCTTT. Its protein is CASSPTGGEAFF.

This clone was found once. V usage is TRBV5-1 and J usage is TRBJ1-1; D unresolved. Germline-derived CDR1 and CDR2 are SGHRS and YFSETQ. V dropped 5 bases and J dropped 6 bases, with 20 bases sitting between them. This CDR3 contains 15 residues. CDR3 nucleotides: TGCGCCAGCAGGTCCAACGGAGGGCAAAGACCTGAAGCTTTCTTT. Encoded protein: CASRSNGGQRPEAFF.